The T cell receptor beta chain described here comes from a study of T cell changes during pregnancy in multiple sclerosis. CDR1 is LNHDA and CDR2 is SQIVND in the germline V gene (reference sequence). There are 13 residues in the CDR3. V was shortened by 8 bases and J by 3 bases, with 14 bases between the two germline ends. Clones were sequenced by immunoSEQ multiplex PCR, and TCRdb holds only the in-frame ones, with some missing. There are approximately 46,000 clones in the sample; about nine tenths occur only once, and roughly 9.1% lies in the top ten. Sample: CD8+ T cells from peripheral blood mononuclear cells, taken after pregnancy. The V and J genes are TRBV19 and TRBJ2-7; no reliable D call. This sequence originates from a female donor with multiple sclerosis, enrolled in a pregnancy study. The CDR3 is CASGATTVYEQYF. CDR3 in DNA: TGTGCCAGTGGAGCGACCACCGTCTACGAGCAGTACTTC.